This T cell receptor (beta chain) is drawn from a study of vaccination and CD4 T cells after COVID-19. Overall study context: The peptides that stimulated the cells were overlapping spike peptides from SARS-CoV-2, HCoV-NL63, HCoV-OC43 and HCoV-229E.

At the Johns Hopkins FTIC core, DNA taken from cultured CD4+ T cells was sequenced by way of the Oncomine TCR Beta short-read assay. Investigators obtained genomic DNA by extraction from cultured CD4+ T cells. TCRdb re-called the PCR reads through MiXCR, storing one row per CDR3 protein. The sample includes about 20,000 distinct CDR3 sequences, less than 70% of them seen just once. Treatment in this sample: roughly nine-day PBMC culture with coronavirus spike peptide pools or control peptides (ViraFEST assay). Antigen-specific T cell expansion with peptide pools preceded TCR sequencing in the ViraFEST approach. General study findings and limits: Recorded median SARS-CoV-2-reactive clonotype numbers increased from about 20 to 38 without reaching significance.

The CDR3 contains 15 residues. Germline lookup yields CDR1 SGHAT and CDR2 FQNNGV. J lost 0 bases, V lost 3 bases, and 2 bases had no gene match. Details on this clonotype: Its antigen is unidentified.

The chain carries TRBV11-2 and TRBJ2-7, with 10 nucleotides matching TRBD1. The TCR originated in a human donor who had recovered from COVID-19. Input material: CD4+ T cells from blood, cultured in vitro. The CDR3 nucleotides are TGTGCCAGCAGCTTCGGGACAGGGGCCTCCTACGAGCAGTACTTC. The encoded protein is CASSFGTGASYEQYF.